This TCR beta chain emerged from a study of T cell responses to AZD1222 COVID-19 vaccine. Germline CDR1 reads SQVTM; CDR2 reads ANQGSEA. The CDR3 runs 13 residues. Study results and caveats: Two doses of AZD1222 preceded a rise in Spike-specific TCR breadth and depth. Regions 160-218 and 743-854 held dominance among vaccine-associated CD4 TCRs, which spanned spike. Sampled repertoires all dated from after the peak T cell response. White British donors predominated, females outnumbered males, and clonal diversity was possibly underestimated.

A remark on this clone: The antigen remains unidentified.

Assay used: immunoSEQ multiplex PCR; TCRdb lists only in-frame clones, some missing. Here the sample spans 90,000 to 150,000 clones, around 85% being singletons. Source: peripheral blood, taken on day 0 of AZD1222 vaccination. The sequence was obtained from an adult in good health. The chain carries TRBV29-1 and TRBJ1-1; weak D call: TRBD1 (5 bases). The CDR3 region is CSCSQGDGTEAFF. The CDR3 DNA follows: TGCAGTTGCTCCCAGGGTGACGGCACTGAAGCTTTCTTT.